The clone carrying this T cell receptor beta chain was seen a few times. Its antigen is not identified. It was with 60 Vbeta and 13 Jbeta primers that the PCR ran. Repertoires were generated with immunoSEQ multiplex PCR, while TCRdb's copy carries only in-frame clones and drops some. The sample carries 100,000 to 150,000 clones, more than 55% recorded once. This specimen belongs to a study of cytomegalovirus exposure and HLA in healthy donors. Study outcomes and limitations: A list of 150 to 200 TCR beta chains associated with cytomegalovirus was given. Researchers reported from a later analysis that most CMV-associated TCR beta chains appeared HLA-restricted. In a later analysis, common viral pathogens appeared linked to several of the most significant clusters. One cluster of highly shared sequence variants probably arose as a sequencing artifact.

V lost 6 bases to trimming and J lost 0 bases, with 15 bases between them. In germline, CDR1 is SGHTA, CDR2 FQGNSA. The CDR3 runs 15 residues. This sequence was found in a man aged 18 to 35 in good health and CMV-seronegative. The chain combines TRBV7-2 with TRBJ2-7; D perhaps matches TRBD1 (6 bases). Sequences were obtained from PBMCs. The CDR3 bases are TGTGCCAGCAGTCCCTCGACAGGCCCCTCCTACGAGCAGTACTTC. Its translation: CASSPSTGPSYEQYF.